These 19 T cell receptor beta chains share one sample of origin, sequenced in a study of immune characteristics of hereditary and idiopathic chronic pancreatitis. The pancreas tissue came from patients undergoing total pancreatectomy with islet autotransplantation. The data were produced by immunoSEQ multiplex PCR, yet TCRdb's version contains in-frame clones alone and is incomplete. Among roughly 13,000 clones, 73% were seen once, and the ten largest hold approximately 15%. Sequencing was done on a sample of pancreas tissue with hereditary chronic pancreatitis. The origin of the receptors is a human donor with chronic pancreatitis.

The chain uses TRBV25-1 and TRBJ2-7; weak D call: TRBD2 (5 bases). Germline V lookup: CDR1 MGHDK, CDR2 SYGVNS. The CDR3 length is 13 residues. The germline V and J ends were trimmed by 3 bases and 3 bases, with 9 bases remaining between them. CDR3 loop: CASSEGGGYEQYF. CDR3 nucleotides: TGTGCCAGCAGTGAGGGCGGAGGCTACGAGCAGTACTTC.

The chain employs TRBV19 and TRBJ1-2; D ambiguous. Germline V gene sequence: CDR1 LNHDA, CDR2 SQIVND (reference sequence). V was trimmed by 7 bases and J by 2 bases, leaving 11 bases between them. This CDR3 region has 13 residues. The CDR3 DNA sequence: TGTGCCAGTACCACAACTCAGAACTATGGCTACACCTTC. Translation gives CASTTTQNYGYTF.

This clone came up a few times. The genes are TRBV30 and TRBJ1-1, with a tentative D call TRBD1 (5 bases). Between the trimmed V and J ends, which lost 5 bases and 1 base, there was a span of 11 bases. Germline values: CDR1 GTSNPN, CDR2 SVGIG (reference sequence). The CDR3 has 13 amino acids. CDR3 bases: TGTGCCTGGGAAACAGGAGCGAACACTGAAGCTTTCTTT. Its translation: CAWETGANTEAFF.

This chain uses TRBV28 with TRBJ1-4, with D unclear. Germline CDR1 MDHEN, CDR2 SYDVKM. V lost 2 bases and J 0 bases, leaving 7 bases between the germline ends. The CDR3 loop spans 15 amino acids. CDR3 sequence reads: CASSLDYATNEKLFF. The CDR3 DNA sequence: TGTGCCAGCAGTTTAGATTATGCAACTAATGAAAAACTGTTTTTT. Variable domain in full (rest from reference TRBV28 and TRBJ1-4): DVKVTQSSRYLVKRTGEKVFLECVQDMDHENMFWYRQDPGLGLRLIYFSYDVKMKEKGDIPEGYSVSREKKERFSLILESASTNQTSMYLCASSLDYATNEKLFFGSGTQLSVL.

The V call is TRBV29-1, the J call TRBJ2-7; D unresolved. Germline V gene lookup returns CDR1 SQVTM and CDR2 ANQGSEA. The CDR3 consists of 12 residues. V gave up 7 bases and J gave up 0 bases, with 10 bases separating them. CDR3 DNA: TGCAGCGCCGTTTCGTCCTCCTACGAGCAGTACTTC. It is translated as CSAVSSSYEQYF.

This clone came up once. CDR3 sequence reads: CASSAATSGIGEQFF. CDR3 bases: TGTGCCAGCAGTGCCGCAACTAGCGGGATCGGTGAGCAGTTCTTC. The gene calls are TRBV6-4 and TRBJ2-1; TRBD2 agrees at 10 bases. CDR1 is MRHNA, CDR2 SNTAGT, per germline. This CDR3 region has 15 residues. V shed 4 bases and J 9 bases; nucleotides not matched to a gene: 9.

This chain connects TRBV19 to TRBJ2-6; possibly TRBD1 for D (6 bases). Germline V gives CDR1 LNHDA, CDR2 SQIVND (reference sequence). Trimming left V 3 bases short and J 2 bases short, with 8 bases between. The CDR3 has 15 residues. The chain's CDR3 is CASSMRQAGANVLTF. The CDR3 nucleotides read TGTGCCAGTAGTATGCGACAGGCTGGGGCCAACGTCCTGACTTTC.

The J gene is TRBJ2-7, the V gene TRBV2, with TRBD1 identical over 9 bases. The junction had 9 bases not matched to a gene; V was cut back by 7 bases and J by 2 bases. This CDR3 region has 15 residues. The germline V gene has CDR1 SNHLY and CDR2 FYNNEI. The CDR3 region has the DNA TGTGCCAGCATCTCATGGGGACAGGGCACCTACGAGCAGTACTTC. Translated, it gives CASISWGQGTYEQYF.

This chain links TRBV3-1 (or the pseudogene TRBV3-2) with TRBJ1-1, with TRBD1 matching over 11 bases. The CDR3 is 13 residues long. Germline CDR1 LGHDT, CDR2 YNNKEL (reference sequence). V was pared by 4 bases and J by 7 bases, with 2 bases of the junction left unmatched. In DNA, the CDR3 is TGTGCCAGCAGCCGGACAGGGGGCGGTGAAGCTTTCTTT. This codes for CASSRTGGGEAFF.

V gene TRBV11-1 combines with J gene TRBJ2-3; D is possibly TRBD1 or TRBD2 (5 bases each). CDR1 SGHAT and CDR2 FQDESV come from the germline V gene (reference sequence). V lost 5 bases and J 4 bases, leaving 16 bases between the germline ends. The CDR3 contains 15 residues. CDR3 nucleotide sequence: TGTGCCAGCAGCCCGGGCCAGAGGGACGCAGATACGCAGTATTTT. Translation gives CASSPGQRDADTQYF.

The CDR3 nucleotides read TGTGCCAGCAGTTTACGAGCGGGAGGGCCCTACGAGCAGTACTTC. Its protein is CASSLRAGGPYEQYF. This chain connects TRBV27 to TRBJ2-7; 10 bases fit TRBD2. Germline loops: CDR1 MNHEY, CDR2 SMNVEV (reference sequence). The CDR3 spans 15 residues. After removal of 2 bases from V and 2 bases from J, the junction contained 3 bases not matched to a gene.

CDR3 sequence reads: CASSLSGGGTGELFF. CDR3 DNA: TGCGCCAGCAGCTTGTCAGGGGGCGGTACCGGGGAGCTGTTTTTT. The chain has TRBV5-1 and TRBJ2-2; 8 nucleotides match TRBD1. The CDR3 contains 15 residues. Germline values: CDR1 SGHRS, CDR2 YFSETQ. J was trimmed by 5 bases and V by 1 base; bases with no gene match: 4.

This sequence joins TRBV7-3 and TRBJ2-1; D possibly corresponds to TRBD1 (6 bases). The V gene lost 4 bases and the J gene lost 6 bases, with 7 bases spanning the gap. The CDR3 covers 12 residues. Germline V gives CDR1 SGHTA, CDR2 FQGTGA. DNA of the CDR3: TGTGCCAGCAGCTCACAGGGCAATGAGCAGTTCTTC. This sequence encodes CASSSQGNEQFF.

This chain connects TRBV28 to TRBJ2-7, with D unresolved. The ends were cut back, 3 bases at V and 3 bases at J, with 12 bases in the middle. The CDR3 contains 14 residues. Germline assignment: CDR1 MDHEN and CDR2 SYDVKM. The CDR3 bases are TGTGCCAGCAGTTTGACGGGTCCAGGCTACGAGCAGTACTTC. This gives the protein CASSLTGPGYEQYF.

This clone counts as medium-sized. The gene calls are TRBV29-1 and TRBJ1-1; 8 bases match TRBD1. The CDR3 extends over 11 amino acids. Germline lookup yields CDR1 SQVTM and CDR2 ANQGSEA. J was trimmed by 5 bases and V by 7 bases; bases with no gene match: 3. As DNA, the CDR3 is TGCAGCGGTTACAGGGGGACTGAAGCTTTCTTT. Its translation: CSGYRGTEAFF.

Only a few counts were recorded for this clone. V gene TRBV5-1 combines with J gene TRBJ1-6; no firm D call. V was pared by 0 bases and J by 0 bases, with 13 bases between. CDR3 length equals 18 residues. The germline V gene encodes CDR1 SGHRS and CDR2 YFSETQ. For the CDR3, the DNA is TGCGCCAGCAGCTTGGAGGTTCCTACGAGCTCCTATAATTCACCCCTCCACTTT. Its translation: CASSLEVPTSSYNSPLHF.

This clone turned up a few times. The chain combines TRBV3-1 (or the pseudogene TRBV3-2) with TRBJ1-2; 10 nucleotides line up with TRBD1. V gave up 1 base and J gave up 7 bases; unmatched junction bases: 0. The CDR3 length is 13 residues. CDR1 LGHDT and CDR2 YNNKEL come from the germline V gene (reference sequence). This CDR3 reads CASSQGTGGGYTF. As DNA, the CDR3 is TGTGCCAGCAGCCAAGGGACAGGGGGTGGCTACACCTTC.

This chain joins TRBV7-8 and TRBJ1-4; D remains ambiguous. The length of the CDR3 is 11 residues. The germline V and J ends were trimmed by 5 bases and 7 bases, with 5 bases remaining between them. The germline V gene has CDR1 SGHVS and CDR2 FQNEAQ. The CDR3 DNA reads TGTGCCAGCAGCCCCGCTGAAAAACTGTTTTTT. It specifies CASSPAEKLFF.

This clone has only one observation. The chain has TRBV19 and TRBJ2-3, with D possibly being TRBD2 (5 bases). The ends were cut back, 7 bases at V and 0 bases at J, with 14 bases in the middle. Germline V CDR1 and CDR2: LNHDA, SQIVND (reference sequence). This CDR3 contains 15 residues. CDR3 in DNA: TGTGCCAGTACCCCAGGACTGGCTAGCACAGATACGCAGTATTTT. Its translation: CASTPGLASTDTQYF.